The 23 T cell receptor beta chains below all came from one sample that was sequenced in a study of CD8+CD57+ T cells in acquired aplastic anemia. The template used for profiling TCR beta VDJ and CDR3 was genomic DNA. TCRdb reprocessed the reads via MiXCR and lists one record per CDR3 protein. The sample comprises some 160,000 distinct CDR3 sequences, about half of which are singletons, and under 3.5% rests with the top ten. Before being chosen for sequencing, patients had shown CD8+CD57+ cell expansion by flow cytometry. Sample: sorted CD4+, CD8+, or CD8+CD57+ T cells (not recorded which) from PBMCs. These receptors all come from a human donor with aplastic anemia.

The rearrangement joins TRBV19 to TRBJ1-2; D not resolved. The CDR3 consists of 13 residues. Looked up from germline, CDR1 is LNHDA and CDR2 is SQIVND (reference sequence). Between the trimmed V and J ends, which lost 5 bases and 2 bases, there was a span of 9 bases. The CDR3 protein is CASSSQLNYGYTF. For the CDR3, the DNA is TGTGCCAGTAGTTCCCAACTAAACTATGGCTACACCTTC.

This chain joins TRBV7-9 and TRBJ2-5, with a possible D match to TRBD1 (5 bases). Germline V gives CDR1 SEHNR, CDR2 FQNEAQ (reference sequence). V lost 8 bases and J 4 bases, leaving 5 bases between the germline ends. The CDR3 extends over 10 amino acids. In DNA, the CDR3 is TGTGCCAGCGGGGCAGAGACCCAGTACTTC. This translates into CASGAETQYF. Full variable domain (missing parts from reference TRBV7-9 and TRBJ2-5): DTGVSQNPRHKITKRGQNVTFRCDPISEHNRLYWYRQTLGQGPEFLTYFQNEAQLEKSRLLSDRFSAERPKGSFSTLEIQRTEQGDSAMYLCASGAETQYFGPGTRLLVL.

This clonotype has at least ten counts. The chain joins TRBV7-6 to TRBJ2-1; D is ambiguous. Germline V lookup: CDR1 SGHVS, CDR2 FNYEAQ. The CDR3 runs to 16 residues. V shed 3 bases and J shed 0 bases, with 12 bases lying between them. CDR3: CASSFGVPSSYNEQFF. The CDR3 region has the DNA TGTGCCAGCAGCTTTGGGGTCCCGAGCTCCTACAATGAGCAGTTCTTC. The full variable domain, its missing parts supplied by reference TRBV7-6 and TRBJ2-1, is GAGVSQSPRYKVTKRGQDVALRCDPISGHVSLYWYRQALGQGPEFLTYFNYEAQQDKSGLPNDRFSAERPEGSISTLTIQRTEQRDSAMYRCASSFGVPSSYNEQFFGPGTRLTVL.

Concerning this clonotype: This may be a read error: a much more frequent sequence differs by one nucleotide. DNA of the CDR3: TGTGCCAGCAGTAAGGGGGGGAACTATGGCTACACCTTC. Amino acids: CASSKGGNYGYTF. J is TRBJ1-2 and V is TRBV12-3 or TRBV12-4; D is perhaps TRBD1 (6 bases). The CDR3 is 13 residues long. Trimming removed 5 bases at V and 2 bases at J, with 9 bases between.

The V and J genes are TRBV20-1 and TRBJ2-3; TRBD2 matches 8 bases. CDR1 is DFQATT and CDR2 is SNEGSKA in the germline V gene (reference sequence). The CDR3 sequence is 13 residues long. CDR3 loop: CSLQGLVLDTQYF. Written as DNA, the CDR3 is TGCAGCTTACAGGGACTAGTTCTAGATACGCAGTATTTT.

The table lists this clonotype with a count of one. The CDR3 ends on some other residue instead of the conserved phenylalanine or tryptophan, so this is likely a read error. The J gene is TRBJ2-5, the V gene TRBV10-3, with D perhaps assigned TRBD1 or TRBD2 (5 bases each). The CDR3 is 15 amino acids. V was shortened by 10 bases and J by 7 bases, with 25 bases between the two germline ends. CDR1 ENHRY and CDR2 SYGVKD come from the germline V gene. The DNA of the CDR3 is TGTGCCAGCAGCCTCAGGACACCGGAGGTGGGGACCCAGTACCTC. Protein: CASSLRTPEVGTQYL.

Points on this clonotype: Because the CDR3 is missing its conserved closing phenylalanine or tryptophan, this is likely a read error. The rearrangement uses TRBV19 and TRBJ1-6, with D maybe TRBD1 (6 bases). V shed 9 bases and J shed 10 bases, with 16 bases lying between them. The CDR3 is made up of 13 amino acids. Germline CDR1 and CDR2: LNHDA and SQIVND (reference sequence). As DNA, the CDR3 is TGTGCCAGCGCCAAGGGGGAGGAATCACCCCTCCACTCT. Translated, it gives CASAKGEESPLHS.

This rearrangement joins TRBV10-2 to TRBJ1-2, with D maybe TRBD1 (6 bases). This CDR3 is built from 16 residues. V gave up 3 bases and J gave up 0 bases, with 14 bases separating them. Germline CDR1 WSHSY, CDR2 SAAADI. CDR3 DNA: TGCGCCAGCAGTGAATGGGGGGACACTGCTAACTATGGCTACACCTTC. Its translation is CASSEWGDTANYGYTF.

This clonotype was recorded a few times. This CDR3 reads CAAAGTAANYGYTF. DNA of the CDR3: TGTGCCGCCGCAGGGACAGCAGCTAACTATGGCTACACCTTC. V gene TRBV10-3 combines with J gene TRBJ1-2; 7 bases match TRBD1. The junction had 9 bases not matched to a gene; V was cut back by 11 bases and J by 0 bases. CDR1 and CDR2 from the germline V gene are ENHRY and SYGVKD. The CDR3 spans 14 residues.

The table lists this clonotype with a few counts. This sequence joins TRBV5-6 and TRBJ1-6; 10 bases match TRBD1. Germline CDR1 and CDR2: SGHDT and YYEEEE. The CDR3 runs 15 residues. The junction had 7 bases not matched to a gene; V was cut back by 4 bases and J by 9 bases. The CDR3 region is CASSVGQGVGSPLHF. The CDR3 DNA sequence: TGTGCCAGCAGCGTCGGACAGGGGGTGGGTTCACCCCTCCACTTT.

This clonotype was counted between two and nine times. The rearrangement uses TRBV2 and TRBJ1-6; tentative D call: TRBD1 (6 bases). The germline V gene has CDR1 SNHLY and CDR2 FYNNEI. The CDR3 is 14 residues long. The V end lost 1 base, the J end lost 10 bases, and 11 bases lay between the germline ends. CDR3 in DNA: TGTGCCAGCAGTGAAGGGCAGGGGAGATCACCCCTCCACTTT. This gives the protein CASSEGQGRSPLHF.

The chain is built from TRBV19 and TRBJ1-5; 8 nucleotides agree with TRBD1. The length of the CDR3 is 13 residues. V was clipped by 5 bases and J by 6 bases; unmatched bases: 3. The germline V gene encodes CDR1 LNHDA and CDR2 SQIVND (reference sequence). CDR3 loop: CASSAGGSQPQHF. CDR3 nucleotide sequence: TGTGCCAGTAGTGCAGGGGGCAGTCAGCCCCAGCATTTT.

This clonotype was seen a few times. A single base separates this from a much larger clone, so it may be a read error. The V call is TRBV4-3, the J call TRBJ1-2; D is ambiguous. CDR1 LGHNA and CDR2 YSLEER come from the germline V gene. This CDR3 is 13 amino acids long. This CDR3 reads CVSSQDRGRGYTF. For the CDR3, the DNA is TGCGTCAGCAGCCAAGATCGGGGTAGGGGCTACACCTTC.

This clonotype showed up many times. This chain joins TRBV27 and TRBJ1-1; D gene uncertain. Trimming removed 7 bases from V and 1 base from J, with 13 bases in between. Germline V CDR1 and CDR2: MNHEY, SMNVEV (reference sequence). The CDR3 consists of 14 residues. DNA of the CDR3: TGTGCCAGCACCCCGGGAGGAAGGAACACTGAAGCTTTCTTT. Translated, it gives CASTPGGRNTEAFF.

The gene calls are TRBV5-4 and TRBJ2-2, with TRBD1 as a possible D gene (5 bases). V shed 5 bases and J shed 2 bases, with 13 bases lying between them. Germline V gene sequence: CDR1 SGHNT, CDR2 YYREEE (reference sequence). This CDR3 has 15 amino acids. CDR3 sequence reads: CASRLGGANTGELFF. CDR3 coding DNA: TGTGCCAGCAGGCTGGGTGGGGCTAACACCGGGGAGCTGTTTTTT.

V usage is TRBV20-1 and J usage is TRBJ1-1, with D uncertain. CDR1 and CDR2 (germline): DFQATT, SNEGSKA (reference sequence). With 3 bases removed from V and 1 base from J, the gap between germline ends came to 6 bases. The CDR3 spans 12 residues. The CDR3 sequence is CSASLRNTEAFF. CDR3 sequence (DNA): TGCAGTGCTAGCTTGAGGAACACTGAAGCTTTCTTT.

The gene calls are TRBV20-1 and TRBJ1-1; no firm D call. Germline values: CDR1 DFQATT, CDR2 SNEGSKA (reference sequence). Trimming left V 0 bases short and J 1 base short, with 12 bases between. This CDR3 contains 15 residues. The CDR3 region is CSARDPGDPNTEAFF. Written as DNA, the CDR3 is TGCAGTGCTAGAGATCCGGGTGACCCGAACACTGAAGCTTTCTTT.

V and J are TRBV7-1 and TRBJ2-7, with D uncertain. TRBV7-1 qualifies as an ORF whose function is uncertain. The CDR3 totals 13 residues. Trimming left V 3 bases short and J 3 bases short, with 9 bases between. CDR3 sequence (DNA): TGTGCCAGCAGCTCCTTGGACGACTACGAGCAGTACTTC. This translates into CASSSLDDYEQYF.

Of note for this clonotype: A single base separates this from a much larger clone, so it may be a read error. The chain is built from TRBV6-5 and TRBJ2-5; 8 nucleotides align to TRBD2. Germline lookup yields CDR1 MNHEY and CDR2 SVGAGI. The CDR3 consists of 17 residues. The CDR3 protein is CASSYSRGTSLRETQCF. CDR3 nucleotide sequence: TGTGCCAGCAGTTACTCGAGAGGGACTAGTCTCAGAGAGACCCAGTGCTTC.

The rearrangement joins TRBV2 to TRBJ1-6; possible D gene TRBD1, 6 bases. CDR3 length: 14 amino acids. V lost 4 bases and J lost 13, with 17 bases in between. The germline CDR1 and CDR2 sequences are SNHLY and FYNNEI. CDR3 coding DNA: TGTGCCAGCAGTGCGGACAGAGAGAGGAGGCCCCTCCACTTT. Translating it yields CASSADRERRPLHF.

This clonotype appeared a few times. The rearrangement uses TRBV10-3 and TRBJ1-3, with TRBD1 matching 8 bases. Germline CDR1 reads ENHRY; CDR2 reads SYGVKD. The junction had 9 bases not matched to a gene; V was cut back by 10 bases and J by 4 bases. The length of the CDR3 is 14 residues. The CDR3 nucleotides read TGTGCCAGCACCGCAGGGGGCACCGGAAACACCATATATTTT. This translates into CASTAGGTGNTIYF.

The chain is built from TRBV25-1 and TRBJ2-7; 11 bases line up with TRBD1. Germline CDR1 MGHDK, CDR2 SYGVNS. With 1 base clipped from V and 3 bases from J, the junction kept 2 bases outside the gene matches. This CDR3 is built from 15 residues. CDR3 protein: CASSESGQGVYEQYF. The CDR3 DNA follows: TGTGCCAGCAGTGAATCGGGACAGGGGGTCTACGAGCAGTACTTC.

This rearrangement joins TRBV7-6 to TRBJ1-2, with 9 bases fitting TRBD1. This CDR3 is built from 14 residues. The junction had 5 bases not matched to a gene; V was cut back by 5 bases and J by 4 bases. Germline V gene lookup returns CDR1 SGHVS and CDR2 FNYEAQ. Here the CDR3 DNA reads TGTGCCAGCAGCACCGGGACAGGGACCTATGGCTACACCTTC. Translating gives CASSTGTGTYGYTF. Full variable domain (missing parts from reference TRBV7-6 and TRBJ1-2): GAGVSQSPRYKVTKRGQDVALRCDPISGHVSLYWYRQALGQGPEFLTYFNYEAQQDKSGLPNDRFSAERPEGSISTLTIQRTEQRDSAMYRCASSTGTGTYGYTFGSGTRLTVV.